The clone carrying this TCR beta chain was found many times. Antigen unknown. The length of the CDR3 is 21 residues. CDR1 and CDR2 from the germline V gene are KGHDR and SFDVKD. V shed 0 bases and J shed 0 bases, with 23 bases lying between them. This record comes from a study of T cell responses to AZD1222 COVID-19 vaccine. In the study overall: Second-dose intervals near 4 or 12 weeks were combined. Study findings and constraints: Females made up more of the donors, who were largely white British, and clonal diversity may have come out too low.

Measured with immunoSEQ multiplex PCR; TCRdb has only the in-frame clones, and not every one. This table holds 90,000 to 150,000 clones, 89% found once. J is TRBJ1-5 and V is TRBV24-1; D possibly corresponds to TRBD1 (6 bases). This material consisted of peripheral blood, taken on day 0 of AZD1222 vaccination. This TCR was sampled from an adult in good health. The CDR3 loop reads CATSDLLTARGGGYSNQPQHF. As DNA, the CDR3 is TGTGCCACCAGTGATTTGTTGACAGCTAGGGGAGGGGGATATAGCAATCAGCCCCAGCATTTT.